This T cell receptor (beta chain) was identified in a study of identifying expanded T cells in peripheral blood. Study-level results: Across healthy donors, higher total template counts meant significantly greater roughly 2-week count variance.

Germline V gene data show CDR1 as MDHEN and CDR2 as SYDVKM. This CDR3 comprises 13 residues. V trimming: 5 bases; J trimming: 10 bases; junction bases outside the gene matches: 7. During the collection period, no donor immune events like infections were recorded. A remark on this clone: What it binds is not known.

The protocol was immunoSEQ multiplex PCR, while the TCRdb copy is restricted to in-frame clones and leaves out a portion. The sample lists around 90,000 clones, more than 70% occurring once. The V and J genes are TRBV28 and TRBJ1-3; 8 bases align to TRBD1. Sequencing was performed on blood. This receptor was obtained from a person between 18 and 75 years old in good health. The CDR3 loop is CASSEDREPTIYF. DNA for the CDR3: TGTGCCAGCAGTGAGGACAGGGAACCTACCATATATTTT.